The entry below describes one TCR beta chain. The specificity of this receptor is unknown. No base-level quality is on record; no much larger clone is a single base apart. These data come from a study of T cells after yellow fever vaccination (dated by TCRdb to the late 2010s). At the level of the whole study: Libraries from fractions with low cell numbers were prepared with the SMART-Seq v4 Ultra Low Input RNA kit. To follow T-cell clones before and after primary and booster YFV17D yellow fever vaccination, bulk TCR alpha and beta repertoires were sequenced over time. Two healthy male donors, one aged 18 to 30 and one aged 30 to 40 years, made up the cohort. Blood was collected at multiple timepoints before and after primary and secondary immunization, and bulk PBMC replicates and cell subsets were isolated. The paper as a whole reports these results and caveats: After the booster, most clones that had expanded after primary vaccination were detected again (approximately 96% of CD4 and around nine tenths of CD8), suggesting broad maintenance of memory. The study included only a couple of donors, which limits how far the findings can be generalized. Compared with the primary T-cell response, the secondary T-cell response was faster but weaker, reaching its peak on day 5 rather than on day 15. A small share of clonotypes was detected in both CD4 and CD8 compartments, with the overlap likely arising from convergent recombination. FACS-sorted repertoires could contain abundant contaminating clonotypes from the bulk population, so computational filtering was required.

The sample's treatment or condition label is to be understood as: live attenuated yellow fever vaccine strain. At every blood-draw timepoint, two biological replicates of bulk PBMCs were collected. PBMCs were isolated from peripheral blood using a standard Ficoll-Paque protocol. TriZol was used to extract RNA from bulk PBMCs, from CD4 and CD8 fractions, and from dextramer-positive and dextramer-negative fractions. TCR cDNA was synthesized by 5'RACE template switching, through which a universal primer site and unique molecular identifiers were introduced. cDNA synthesis was primed from both the TCR alpha and TCR beta constant segments. Library amplification used two PCR steps, and the second PCR step added sample barcodes and sequencing adapters. Sequencing of libraries was performed on Illumina HiSeq 2500 (2x100 bp) or NovaSeq (2x150 bp). The original methods were these. MIGEC handled demultiplexing of reads and collapsing into UMI consensus sequences, while MiXCR performed V(D)J alignment. Vaccine-responding clonotypes were identified with edgeR using replicate PBMC samples, with FDR below 0.01 and a log2 fold change above 5 up to day 15 being required. Each bulk clonotype was labeled CD4 or CD8 based on which sequenced repertoire, CD4 or CD8, contained the clonotype at higher abundance. TCRdb handled the public reads itself, with Q25 trimming in fastp and clone calling in MiXCR, and kept productive beta chains. Identical CDR3 proteins give one entry, which carries the most common genes and DNA. None of the V and J calls come from the authors' own analysis; TCRdb made them. The sample table records some 500,000 distinct CDR3 sequences; approximately 15% of these occur just once. The top ten hold about 14% of the sample.

The V end gives up 2 bases and the J end 13 bases, leaving 8 bases in the junction not matched to a gene. The CDR3, cysteine through phenylalanine, is 14 amino acids long. Of all the DNA, just the CDR3 is kept, 42 bases in frame from base 1. The germline V gene encodes CDR1 MNHEY and CDR2 SVGEGT. This TCR was sampled from a man aged 25 to 45 who received the YFV17D yellow fever vaccine. Here the chain combines TRBV6-2 or TRBV6-3 and TRBJ1-6; 7 central nucleotides agree with TRBD1. The specimen was PBMCs, collected on the day of the yellow fever booster vaccination. CDR3 reads: CASSYPRDRNPLHF. The nucleotides read TGTGCCAGCAGTTACCCACGGGACAGAAACCCCCTCCACTTT.